A selection of T cell receptor beta chains follows, all from one sample in a study of cytomegalovirus exposure and HLA in healthy donors. Profiled with immunoSEQ multiplex PCR; TCRdb holds only in-frame clones, not every one. Of roughly 120,000 clones detected, approximately 89% appear once; the ten largest clones hold 1.5% to 2%. Sample: PBMCs. The receptors derive from a woman under 30 in good health and CMV-seronegative. Both conserved end residues are part of each CDR3. The order of the fields is D gene, clone size, V gene, J gene, CDR3 DNA, CDR3 protein. D genes are given only for firm matches. Some rows have no size entry. The others give once, few or many, or a class for an expanded clone.

-	-	TRBV30	TRBJ2-7	TGTGCCTGGAGCATTGACGCGACTCTATTTACTTCCTACGAGCAGTACTTC	CAWSIDATLFTSYEQYF
-	-	TRBV9	TRBJ2-5	TGTGCCAGCAGCGTAGCTCAGGGTGATGAGACCCAGTACTTC	CASSVAQGDETQYF
-	-	TRBV9	TRBJ2-3	TGTGCCAGCAGCCCCGCAGATACGCAGTATTTT	CASSPADTQYF
-	once	TRBV27	TRBJ2-7	TGTGCCAGCAGTAAGACTAGAACCCAGGACGAGCAGTACTTC	CASSKTRTQDEQYF
-	-	TRBV28	TRBJ2-3	TGTGCCAGCAGGGAGATAGACACAGATACGCAGTATTTT	CASREIDTDTQYF
-	-	TRBV4-2	TRBJ1-5	TGTGCCAGCAGCCAAGATGTGGGGGCGGGGGGCAATCAGCCCCAGCATTTT	CASSQDVGAGGNQPQHF
-	-	TRBV19	TRBJ2-7	TGTGCCAGTAGTCTGACCCCGAAACAGGGCTTAGGGAGATACTACGAGCAGTACTTC	CASSLTPKQGLGRYYEQYF
-	few	TRBV4-2	TRBJ2-1	TGTGCCAGCAGCCAAGATCCGGGTCGAGGCTCAGCAAGGGAGCAGTTCTTC	CASSQDPGRGSAREQFF
-	-	TRBV11-3	TRBJ2-3	TGTGCCAGCAGCCGGGGAGGTAGCACAGATACGCAGTATTTT	CASSRGGSTDTQYF
-	-	TRBV27	TRBJ2-7	TGTGCCAGCAGCCTAGAGGCAGGAGGCGAGCAGTACTTC	CASSLEAGGEQYF
-	-	TRBV19	TRBJ1-1	TGTGCCAGTAGCACAGGGTCCACTGAAGCTTTCTTT	CASSTGSTEAFF
-	once	TRBV23-1	TRBJ1-3	TGCGCCAGCAGTCCAGGGTTTCAAGGAAACACCATATATTTT	CASSPGFQGNTIYF
TRBD1	-	TRBV30	TRBJ1-5	TGTGCCTGGAGTCCCAGGGGGCTTAATCAGCCCCAGCATTTT	CAWSPRGLNQPQHF
TRBD1	once	TRBV18	TRBJ2-7	TGTGCCAGCTCACCGTGGACAGGGGAGTACGAGCAGTACTTC	CASSPWTGEYEQYF
-	once	TRBV4-3	TRBJ2-6	TGCGCCAGCAGCCAAGCGACTCACTCTGGGGCCAACGTCCTGACTTTC	CASSQATHSGANVLTF
TRBD2	once	TRBV5-6	TRBJ2-2	TGTGCCAGCAGCAGCAGAACTAGCGGGACGAACACCGGGGAGCTGTTTTTT	CASSSRTSGTNTGELFF
-	-	TRBV7-9	TRBJ2-5	TGTGCCAGCAGCCTCGTGACTAGCCAAGAGACCCAGTACTTC	CASSLVTSQETQYF
-	-	TRBV18	TRBJ2-5	TGTGCCAGCTCCCAGAACGCCAGGGAAGAGACCCAGTACTTC	CASSQNAREETQYF
TRBD2	-	TRBV7-2	TRBJ2-5	TGTGCCAGCAGCTCATTCCAAGCGGGAGCGGGGGAGACCCAGTACTTC	CASSSFQAGAGETQYF
-	-	TRBV7-9	TRBJ2-2	TGTGCCAGCAGCCCGAAGGAGGCCGTGAACACCGGGGAGCTGTTTTTT	CASSPKEAVNTGELFF
TRBD2	-	TRBV27	TRBJ2-2	TGTGCCAGCAGTGGGACTAGCGTGAACACCGGGGAGCTGTTTTTT	CASSGTSVNTGELFF
TRBD1	-	TRBV7-9	TRBJ2-7	TGTGCCAGCAGCTTAGATCTTTCCGTGGTGACAGGGATCTACGAGCAGTACTTC	CASSLDLSVVTGIYEQYF
TRBD2	once	TRBV13	TRBJ2-5	TGTGCCAGCAGCTTATACGCTAGCGGGAGGGAGACCCAGTACTTC	CASSLYASGRETQYF
TRBD1	-	TRBV23-1	TRBJ2-7	TGCGCCAGCAGTTTGTCAGCTCGGACAGGAAAGTACTTC	CASSLSARTGKYF
-	-	TRBV7-9	TRBJ2-7	TGTGCCAGCAGCCCAGGGACAATCTCCTACGAGCAGTACTTC	CASSPGTISYEQYF
TRBD2	-	TRBV9	TRBJ2-1	TGTGCCAGCAGCGTGGGGACTAGCGGGAGCAATGAGCAGTTCTTC	CASSVGTSGSNEQFF
-	-	TRBV29-1	TRBJ2-1	TGCAGCGTTGCCCAGGGATACAATGAGCAGTTCTTC	CSVAQGYNEQFF
-	once	TRBV5-1	TRBJ2-3	TGCGCCAGCAGCTTTGGTTATATCCCAGGGTCTAGCACAGATACGCAGTATTTT	CASSFGYIPGSSTDTQYF
TRBD1	-	TRBV4-3	TRBJ1-2	TGCGCCAGCAGCCGGGACTCTGACAGGGGGCGAGGCTACACCTTC	CASSRDSDRGRGYTF
-	-	TRBV4-1	TRBJ2-5	TGCGCCAGCAGCCATGTACGGGCGGGTCAAGAGACCCAGTACTTC	CASSHVRAGQETQYF
TRBD1	-	TRBV7-9	TRBJ1-2	TGTGCCAGCAGCTTAGGTACCGGGACAGGGGCTAATGGCTACACCTTC	CASSLGTGTGANGYTF
-	-	TRBV6-1	TRBJ2-2	TGTGCCAGCAGTGAAGCGAGGGCGGCCGGGGAGCTGTTTTTT	CASSEARAAGELFF
-	-	TRBV7-2	TRBJ1-4	TGTGCCAGCAGCTTAGCGCGTATCAATGAAAAACTGTTTTTT	CASSLARINEKLFF
-	-	TRBV2	TRBJ2-1	TGTGCCAGCAAATCAGGGGCCTACAATGAGCAGTTCTTC	CASKSGAYNEQFF
TRBD2	once	TRBV4-3	TRBJ2-7	TGCGCCAGCAGCCAAGTTTCCGGGAGGGGGGTGTCCTACGAGCAGTACTTC	CASSQVSGRGVSYEQYF
TRBD1	-	TRBV28	TRBJ1-2	TGTGCCAGCAGACCCGACAGGGGAAACTATGGCTACACCTTC	CASRPDRGNYGYTF
-	-	TRBV7-3	TRBJ2-3	TGTGCCAGCAGCTTAAGGACAGCCACAGATACGCAGTATTTT	CASSLRTATDTQYF
-	-	TRBV5-6	TRBJ1-2	TGTGCCAGCAGCTCAGGGGTGGAGGGCTACACCTTC	CASSSGVEGYTF
-	-	TRBV29-1	TRBJ2-7	TGCAGCGTTATAAGCGGCTACTACGAGCAGTACTTC	CSVISGYYEQYF
TRBD1	-	TRBV30	TRBJ1-4	TGTGCCTGGAGTGCGGGGACAGCTACCGGGTGGAAACTGTTTTTT	CAWSAGTATGWKLFF
-	few	TRBV9	TRBJ2-2	TGTGCCAGCAGCGGACTACAGGGTATAGTCACCGGGGAGCTGTTTTTT	CASSGLQGIVTGELFF
-	-	TRBV28	TRBJ1-2	TGTGCTAGCAGTACCTGGGGGACAAGGGATGGCTACACCTTC	CASSTWGTRDGYTF
TRBD1	medium-sized	TRBV29-1	TRBJ2-2	TGCAGCGTCAGAGGACAGGGCGACACCGGGGAGCTGTTTTTT	CSVRGQGDTGELFF
-	-	TRBV6-1	TRBJ1-2	TGTGCCAGCAGTGAATGGGGCAGAGGCCTGGGAAACTATGGCTACACCTTC	CASSEWGRGLGNYGYTF
-	once	TRBV9	TRBJ1-1	TGTGCCAGCAGCGGTGGGGGGGAGAGTGAAGCTTTCTTT	CASSGGGESEAFF
-	-	TRBV27	TRBJ1-2	TGTGCCAGCAGTTCGAAGAGGGAAGATGGCTACACCTTC	CASSSKREDGYTF
TRBD1	-	TRBV27	TRBJ1-2	TGTGCCAGCAGACCGGACAGGGGAGATGGCTACACCTTC	CASRPDRGDGYTF
-	once	TRBV6-1	TRBJ2-7	TGTGCCAGCAGTGAGACGACAGTCTACGAGCAGTACTTC	CASSETTVYEQYF
-	-	TRBV5-1	TRBJ2-3	TGCGCCAGCAGCTTACCACCGGGACAACTATACACAGATACGCAGTATTTT	CASSLPPGQLYTDTQYF
-	-	TRBV7-9	TRBJ2-7	TGTGCCAGCAGCTTGAGGCCTATGTACGAGCAGTACTTC	CASSLRPMYEQYF
-	once	TRBV7-6	TRBJ2-3	TGTGCCAGCAGCTTAGATTTTAATTCAGATACGCAGTATTTT	CASSLDFNSDTQYF